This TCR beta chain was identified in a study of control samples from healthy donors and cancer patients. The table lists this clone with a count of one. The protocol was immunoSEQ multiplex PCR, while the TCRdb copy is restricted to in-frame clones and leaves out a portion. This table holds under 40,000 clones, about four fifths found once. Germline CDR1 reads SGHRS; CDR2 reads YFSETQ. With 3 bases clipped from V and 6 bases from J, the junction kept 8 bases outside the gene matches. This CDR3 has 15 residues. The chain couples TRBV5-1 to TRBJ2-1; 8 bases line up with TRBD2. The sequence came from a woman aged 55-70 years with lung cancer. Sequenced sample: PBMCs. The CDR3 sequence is CASSSAGAPSNEQFF. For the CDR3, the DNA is TGCGCCAGCAGCTCAGCGGGAGCCCCCTCCAATGAGCAGTTCTTC.